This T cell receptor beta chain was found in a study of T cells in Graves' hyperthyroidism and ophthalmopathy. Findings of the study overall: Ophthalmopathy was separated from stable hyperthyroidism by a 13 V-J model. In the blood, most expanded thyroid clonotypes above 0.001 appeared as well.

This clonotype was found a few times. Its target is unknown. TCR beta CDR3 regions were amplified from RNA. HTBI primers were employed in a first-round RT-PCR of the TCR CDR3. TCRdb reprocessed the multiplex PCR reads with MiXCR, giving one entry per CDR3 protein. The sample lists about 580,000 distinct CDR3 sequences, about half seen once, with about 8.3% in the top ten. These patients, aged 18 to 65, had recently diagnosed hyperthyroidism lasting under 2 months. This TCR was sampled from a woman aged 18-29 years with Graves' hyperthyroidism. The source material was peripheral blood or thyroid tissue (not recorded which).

CDR3 DNA: TGTGCCATCAAAAGCGGGTCTGACTACAATGAGCAGTTCTTC. Encoded protein: CAIKSGSDYNEQFF. The chain employs TRBV10-3 and TRBJ2-1; D is perhaps TRBD2 (6 bases). The CDR3 runs to 14 residues. V dropped 7 bases and J dropped 3 bases, with 13 bases sitting between them. Per the germline V gene, CDR1 is ENHRY and CDR2 is SYGVKD.